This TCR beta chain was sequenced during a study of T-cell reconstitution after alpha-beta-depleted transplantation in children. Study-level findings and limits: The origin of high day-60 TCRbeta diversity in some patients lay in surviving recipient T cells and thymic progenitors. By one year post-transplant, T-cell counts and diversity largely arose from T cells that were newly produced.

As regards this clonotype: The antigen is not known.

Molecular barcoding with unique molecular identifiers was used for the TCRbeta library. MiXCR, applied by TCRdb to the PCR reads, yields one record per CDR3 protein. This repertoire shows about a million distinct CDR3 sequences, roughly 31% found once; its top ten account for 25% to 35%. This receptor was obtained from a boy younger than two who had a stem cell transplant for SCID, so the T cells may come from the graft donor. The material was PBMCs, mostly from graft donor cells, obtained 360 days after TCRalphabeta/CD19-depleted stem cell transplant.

The CDR3 reads CASSSLAPGVQRERSYEQYF. The CDR3 DNA is TGCGCCAGCAGCTCACTAGCCCCGGGGGTACAAAGAGAACGCTCCTACGAGCAGTACTTC. The rearrangement joins TRBV5-1 to TRBJ2-7; a weak D match, TRBD2 (6 bases). CDR3 length: 20 residues. The germline gives CDR1 SGHRS, CDR2 YFSETQ. V was clipped by 3 bases and J by 0 bases, with 28 bases between them.